Each of the 15 T cell receptor beta chains below was sequenced from the same sample in a study of Ad26.COV2.S vaccination and SARS-CoV-2 variants. Produced via immunoSEQ multiplex PCR; TCRdb's table is partial and in-frame only. The table lists some 290,000 clones, approximately 86% of them singletons. Regarding treatment: 15 to 20 received Ad26.COV2.S at low or high dose, single or two shots; 5 received placebo; per-sample allocation not given. Samples came from day 63 after the first vaccine or placebo injection. The sample consisted of peripheral blood, taken in a trial of Ad26.COV2.S vaccine versus placebo. These receptors came from a person aged 18 to 65 who received the Ad26.COV2.S COVID-19 vaccine or a placebo.

The CDR3 protein is CASSVEPVVVGDTQYF. The CDR3 bases are TGTGCCAGCAGCGTAGAACCCGTTGTAGTGGGGGATACGCAGTATTTT. This chain links TRBV9 with TRBJ2-3, with D unclear. From germline, CDR1 is SGDLS and CDR2 YYNGEE. Trimming took 0 bases from V and 6 from J, leaving 17 bases between them. This CDR3 region has 16 residues.

The chain employs TRBV6-5 and TRBJ1-1; 9 nucleotides agree with TRBD1. The CDR3 covers 14 residues. V lost 7 bases, J lost 4 bases, and 7 bases stayed unmatched. Germline assignment: CDR1 MNHEY and CDR2 SVGAGI. CDR3 protein: CASNRDRVSTEAFF. DNA of the CDR3: TGTGCCAGCAACAGGGACAGGGTTTCCACTGAAGCTTTCTTT.

The rearrangement joins TRBV7-8 to TRBJ1-3, with D uncertain. Trimming left V 7 bases short and J 4 bases short, with 14 bases between. Germline V gene lookup returns CDR1 SGHVS and CDR2 FQNEAQ. This CDR3 spans 14 amino acids. Written as DNA, the CDR3 is TGTGCCAGCACCTCACGGGCGTCGGGAAACACCATATATTTT. Its translation: CASTSRASGNTIYF.

The chain carries TRBV5-1 and TRBJ1-3, with D possibly matching TRBD1 (5 bases). This CDR3 region has 15 residues. CDR1 is SGHRS, CDR2 YFSETQ, per germline. V was trimmed by 4 bases and J by 0 bases, leaving 11 bases between them. The CDR3 is CASSNGQTSGNTIYF. The CDR3 coding sequence is TGCGCCAGCAGCAACGGACAAACCTCTGGAAACACCATATATTTT.

The genes are TRBV18 and TRBJ2-2; TRBD2 might be the D (5 bases). The CDR3 loop spans 15 amino acids. The V gene lost 6 bases and the J gene lost 4 bases, with 15 bases spanning the gap. Germline CDR1 and CDR2: KGHSH and LQKENI. The CDR3 sequence is CASSKLGSSTGELFF. CDR3 nucleotide sequence: TGTGCCAGCTCCAAACTAGGCTCCAGCACCGGGGAGCTGTTTTTT.

This chain uses TRBV5-6 with TRBJ1-1, with D unresolved. CDR1 is SGHDT and CDR2 is YYEEEE in the germline V gene. The V end was cut by 3 bases, the J end by 4 bases, with 13 bases between. This CDR3 region has 14 residues. The CDR3 loop reads CASSSGVVGTEAFF. CDR3 bases: TGTGCCAGCAGCTCTGGGGTGGTAGGCACTGAAGCTTTCTTT.

The table lists this clone with a count of one. This sequence joins TRBV19 and TRBJ1-5; no definite D call. Germline CDR1 and CDR2: LNHDA and SQIVND (reference sequence). This CDR3 is 16 amino acids long. V gave up 1 base and J gave up 0 bases, with 10 bases separating them. The CDR3 region is CASSIGYTNSNQPQHF. CDR3 in DNA: TGTGCCAGTAGTATAGGGTACACCAATAGCAATCAGCCCCAGCATTTT.

The chain couples TRBV5-4 to TRBJ1-1; D is possibly TRBD1 (5 bases). The CDR3 covers 14 residues. The germline V gene encodes CDR1 SGHNT and CDR2 YYREEE (reference sequence). Trimming stripped 7 bases from V and 4 bases from J, with 17 bases between. In DNA form, the CDR3 reads TGTGCCAGCCTGACCCCGGGGGGAGGCACTGAAGCTTTCTTT. This codes for CASLTPGGGTEAFF.

This sequence joins TRBV30 and TRBJ1-1, with D possibly being TRBD1 (5 bases). CDR1 and CDR2 (germline): GTSNPN, SVGIG (reference sequence). V was pared by 2 bases and J by 9 bases, with 13 bases between. The CDR3 covers 12 residues. CDR3 protein: CAWSPPTEKAFF. For the CDR3, the DNA is TGTGCCTGGAGTCCGCCGACAGAAAAAGCTTTCTTT.

The table lists this clone with a count of one. The chain employs TRBV7-6 and TRBJ2-4; 7 nucleotides agree with TRBD2. Germline CDR1 and CDR2: SGHVS and FNYEAQ. This CDR3 region has 16 residues. Losses at the gene ends were 1 base for V and 3 bases for J; bases not matched to a gene: 6. The CDR3, as DNA: TGTGCCAGCAGCTTAGAAGAAGCGGGACGCAAAAACATTCAGTACTTC. Its translation is CASSLEEAGRKNIQYF.

This sequence joins TRBV9 and TRBJ1-2, with D possibly TRBD1 on 5 matching bases. This CDR3 comprises 15 residues. From germline, CDR1 is SGDLS and CDR2 YYNGEE. V was trimmed by 4 bases and J by 6 bases, leaving 19 bases between them. As DNA, the CDR3 is TGTGCCAGCAGCCCACGTCACCGGGAGACAGATGGCTACACCTTC. The encoded protein is CASSPRHRETDGYTF.

The V call is TRBV6-5, the J call TRBJ1-6; unclear D gene. Per the germline V gene, CDR1 is MNHEY and CDR2 is SVGAGI. Trimming pared 4 bases from V and 7 bases from J, leaving 11 bases between. The CDR3 loop spans 14 amino acids. CDR3 protein: CASSFLARNSPLHF. DNA for the CDR3: TGTGCCAGCAGTTTTTTGGCACGGAATTCACCCCTCCACTTT.

The chain links TRBV7-6 to TRBJ1-5; 9 bases line up with TRBD1. This CDR3 comprises 15 residues. The germline V gene has CDR1 SGHVS and CDR2 FNYEAQ. Losses at the gene ends were 5 bases for V and 2 bases for J; bases not matched to a gene: 4. The CDR3: CASSKGQGGNQPQHF. CDR3 coding DNA: TGTGCCAGCAGCAAGGGACAGGGTGGCAATCAGCCCCAGCATTTT. The full variable domain, completed using reference TRBV7-6 and TRBJ1-5, is GAGVSQSPRYKVTKRGQDVALRCDPISGHVSLYWYRQALGQGPEFLTYFNYEAQQDKSGLPNDRFSAERPEGSISTLTIQRTEQRDSAMYRCASSKGQGGNQPQHFGDGTRLSIL.

The chain is built from TRBV27 and TRBJ1-5; tentatively, D is TRBD1 (5 bases). This CDR3 spans 13 amino acids. CDR1 and CDR2 from the germline V gene are MNHEY and SMNVEV (reference sequence). Trimming cost V 3 bases and J 6 bases, with 9 bases left between them. The CDR3, as DNA: TGTGCCAGCAGTTTTGAGGGGATTCAGCCCCAGCATTTT. Translating gives CASSFEGIQPQHF.

The rearrangement uses TRBV30 and TRBJ1-1, with D unresolved. The CDR3 sequence is 14 residues long. With 1 base removed from V and 0 bases from J, the gap between germline ends came to 9 bases. CDR1 is GTSNPN and CDR2 is SVGIG in the germline V gene (reference sequence). The CDR3 here is CAWSEGSLNTEAFF. The CDR3 bases are TGTGCCTGGAGTGAGGGCAGTTTGAACACTGAAGCTTTCTTT.